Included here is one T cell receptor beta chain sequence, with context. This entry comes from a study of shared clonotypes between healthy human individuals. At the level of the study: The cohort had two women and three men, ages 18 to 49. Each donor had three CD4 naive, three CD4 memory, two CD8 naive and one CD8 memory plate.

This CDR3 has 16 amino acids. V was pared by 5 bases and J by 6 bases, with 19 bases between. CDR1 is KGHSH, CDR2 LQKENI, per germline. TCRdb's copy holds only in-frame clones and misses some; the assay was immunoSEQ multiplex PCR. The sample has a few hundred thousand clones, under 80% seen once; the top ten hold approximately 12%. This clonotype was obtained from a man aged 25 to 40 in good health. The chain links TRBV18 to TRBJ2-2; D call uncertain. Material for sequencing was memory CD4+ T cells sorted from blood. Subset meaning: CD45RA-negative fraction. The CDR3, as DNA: TGTGCCAGCTCAGCACGGATTAGCCGCGCGGCCGGGGAGCTGTTTTTT. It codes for CASSARISRAAGELFF. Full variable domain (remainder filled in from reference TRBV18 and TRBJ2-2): NAGVMQNPRHLVRRRGQEARLRCSPMKGHSHVYWYRQLPEEGLKFMVYLQKENIIDESGMPKERFSAEFPKEGPSILRIQQVVRGDSAAYFCASSARISRAAGELFFGEGSRLTVL.